This T cell receptor (beta chain) was identified during a study of cytomegalovirus exposure and HLA in healthy donors. Study outcomes and limitations: Clonal expansion, a later analysis showed, was greater in HLA-associated TCR beta chains than in equally common others.

PCR was performed using 60 Vbeta and 13 Jbeta primers. Assay used: immunoSEQ multiplex PCR; TCRdb lists only in-frame clones, some missing. This table holds 110,000 to 150,000 clones, less than 85% found once. About this clone itself: The antigen remains undetermined.

The sequencing input was PBMCs. The clonotype comes from a woman aged 55-75 years in good health and CMV-seropositive.

CDR3 loop: CASSHTTGAGNTIYF. In DNA form, the CDR3 reads TGTGCCAGCTCACATACTACAGGGGCTGGAAACACCATATATTTT. V usage is TRBV18 and J usage is TRBJ1-3; 7 bases are shared with TRBD1. The CDR3 sequence is 15 residues long. The germline V gene has CDR1 KGHSH and CDR2 LQKENI. J gave up 2 bases and V 4 bases, and 5 bases lay outside the gene matches.